These 22 T cell receptor beta chains came from one sample sequenced in a study of technical replicates of blood from a few donors. Here immunoSEQ multiplex PCR was the method, and the copy in TCRdb shows in-frame clones only, minus some. The profile shows approximately 81,000 clones, approximately 95% of them singletons. Sequenced material: T cells isolated from PBMCs. These receptors were collected from a human donor in good health.

The chain recombines TRBV5-1 with TRBJ2-1; D perhaps matches TRBD2 (6 bases). The germline V gene encodes CDR1 SGHRS and CDR2 YFSETQ. V was trimmed by 0 bases and J by 3 bases, leaving 13 bases between them. The CDR3 spans 16 residues. CDR3 nucleotides: TGCGCCAGCAGCTTGGCCTTAAGCGGGCACTACAATGAGCAGTTCTTC. Amino acid sequence: CASSLALSGHYNEQFF.

This clone is a singleton in its sample. The CDR3 coding sequence is TGTGCCAGCGGGGGGACAGGAGCCTACGAGCAGTACTTC. Protein product: CASGGTGAYEQYF. The chain joins TRBV2 to TRBJ2-7, with 8 bases aligning to TRBD1. J lost 2 bases, V lost 8 bases, and 5 bases had no gene match. This CDR3 region has 13 residues. From germline, CDR1 is SNHLY and CDR2 FYNNEI. Drawing the rest from reference TRBV2 and TRBJ2-7, the complete variable domain is EPEVTQTPSHQVTQMGQEVILRCVPISNHLYFYWYRQILGQKVEFLVSFYNNEISEKSEIFDDQFSVERPDGSNFTLKIRSTKLEDSAMYFCASGGTGAYEQYFGPGTRLTVT.

The chain is built from TRBV11-3 and TRBJ2-5; D might be TRBD1 (6 bases). The germline gives CDR1 SGHNT, CDR2 YENEEA. V lost 5 bases and J lost 6, with 13 bases in between. The CDR3 is 13 amino acids. Written as DNA, the CDR3 is TGTGCCAGCAGCCAACAGGGCGGACAGACCCAGTACTTC. This gives the protein CASSQQGGQTQYF. The complete variable domain, with remaining parts taken from reference TRBV11-3 and TRBJ2-5, reads EAGVVQSPRYKIIEKKQPVAFWCNPISGHNTLYWYLQNLGQGPELLIRYENEEAVDDSQLPKDRFSAERLKGVDSTLKIQPAELGDSAVYLCASSQQGGQTQYFGPGTRLLVL.

V and J are TRBV19 and TRBJ2-7, with D maybe TRBD1 (5 bases). The CDR3 extends over 14 amino acids. Trimming took off 8 bases at V and 0 bases at J, with 14 bases between the two ends. Germline V lookup: CDR1 LNHDA, CDR2 SQIVND (reference sequence). The CDR3 is CASSQGVISYEQYF. Written as DNA, the CDR3 is TGTGCCAGTTCACAAGGGGTTATCTCCTACGAGCAGTACTTC. Full variable domain (missing parts from reference TRBV19 and TRBJ2-7): DGGITQSPKYLFRKEGQNVTLSCEQNLNHDAMYWYRQDPGQGLRLIYYSQIVNDFQKGDIAEGYSVSREKKESFPLTVTSAQKNPTAFYLCASSQGVISYEQYFGPGTRLTVT.

The chain has TRBV6-5 and TRBJ2-1; maybe TRBD2 (5 bases). Germline V lookup: CDR1 MNHEY, CDR2 SVGAGI. The CDR3 is 15 residues long. Trimming shortened V by 10 bases and J by 0 bases, and 16 bases separated the two germline ends. The CDR3 region is CATAVDSPSYNEQFF. As DNA, the CDR3 is TGTGCCACCGCTGTGGACTCACCCTCCTACAATGAGCAGTTCTTC.

The V and J genes are TRBV9 and TRBJ2-3, with D possibly being TRBD2 (6 bases). This CDR3 has 14 amino acids. V was trimmed by 4 bases and J by 3 bases, leaving 12 bases between them. Germline values: CDR1 SGDLS, CDR2 YYNGEE. This CDR3 reads CASSLRTTTDTQYF. The CDR3 DNA reads as TGTGCCAGCAGCCTCCGGACTACAACAGATACGCAGTATTTT.

V usage is TRBV29-1 and J usage is TRBJ1-2; D is possibly TRBD1 (5 bases). The CDR3 length is 14 residues. Per germline, CDR1 SQVTM and CDR2 ANQGSEA. V shed 0 bases and J shed 4 bases, with 12 bases lying between them. DNA of the CDR3: TGCAGCGTTGAAGATCATGGGGCCATCTATGGCTACACCTTC. It encodes CSVEDHGAIYGYTF. Full variable domain (remainder filled in from reference TRBV29-1 and TRBJ1-2): SAVISQKPSRDICQRGTSLTIQCQVDSQVTMMFWYRQQPGQSLTLIATANQGSEATYESGFVIDKFPISRPNLTFSTLTVSNMSPEDSSIYLCSVEDHGAIYGYTFGSGTRLTVV.

This clone showed up just once. V and J are TRBV4-3 and TRBJ2-7, with D tentatively TRBD2 (6 bases). CDR1 LGHNA and CDR2 YSLEER come from the germline V gene. The germline V and J ends were trimmed by 3 bases and 4 bases, with 16 bases remaining between them. CDR3 size: 15 residues. The CDR3 spells CASSQLLSGTYEQYF. The CDR3 nucleotides read TGCGCCAGCAGCCAGCTCCTCTCCGGGACTTACGAGCAGTACTTC.

This chain links TRBV18 with TRBJ1-2; 9 nucleotides align to TRBD1. V dropped 3 bases and J dropped 9; count of bases not matched to a gene: 8. The CDR3 loop spans 14 amino acids. Germline V gives CDR1 KGHSH, CDR2 LQKENI. The CDR3 region is CASSPTGTGTSYTF. CDR3 nucleotide sequence: TGTGCCAGCTCACCTACTGGGACAGGGACAAGCTACACCTTC.

The chain carries TRBV30 and TRBJ2-1, with 8 bases that match TRBD2. V shed 0 bases and J 6 bases; nucleotides not matched to a gene: 4. This CDR3 is 14 amino acids long. Per the germline V gene, CDR1 is GTSNPN and CDR2 is SVGIG (reference sequence). In DNA, the CDR3 is TGTGCCTGGAGTGTACTGGGGACTAGCAATGAGCAGTTCTTC. Protein product: CAWSVLGTSNEQFF. The entire variable domain, with the rest obtained from reference TRBV30 and TRBJ2-1, is as follows: SQTIHQWPATLVQPVGSPLSLECTVEGTSNPNLYWYRQAAGRGLQLLFYSVGIGQISSEVPQNLSASRPQDRQFILSSKKLLLSDSGFYLCAWSVLGTSNEQFFGPGTRLTVL.

The table lists this clone with a few counts. The gene calls are TRBV7-3 and TRBJ2-2, with D tentatively TRBD2 (6 bases). There are 15 residues in the CDR3. The germline V and J ends were trimmed by 2 bases and 3 bases, with 10 bases remaining between them. CDR1 SGHTA and CDR2 FQGTGA come from the germline V gene. CDR3: CASSLGSGDTGELFF. The DNA of the CDR3 is TGTGCCAGCAGCTTAGGTAGCGGAGACACCGGGGAGCTGTTTTTT.

The chain joins TRBV7-6 to TRBJ2-1; 10 bases fit TRBD2. J lost 12 bases, V lost 1 base, and 9 bases had no gene match. CDR1 SGHVS and CDR2 FNYEAQ come from the germline V gene. The CDR3 spans 15 residues. The CDR3 reads CASSLEPASGSRQFF. In DNA, the CDR3 is TGTGCCAGCAGCTTAGAACCCGCTAGCGGGAGTAGGCAGTTCTTC.

The genes are TRBV7-9 and TRBJ2-5, with 8 bases that match TRBD1. CDR1 is SEHNR and CDR2 is FQNEAQ in the germline V gene (reference sequence). Losses at the gene ends were 5 bases for V and 7 bases for J; bases not matched to a gene: 18. This CDR3 comprises 17 residues. The CDR3 DNA reads as TGTGCCAGCAGCACAAACTCACAGGGGGTTCTATTGGGGACCCAGTACTTC. It translates to CASSTNSQGVLLGTQYF.

The chain combines TRBV19 with TRBJ1-1; D uncertain. Germline values: CDR1 LNHDA, CDR2 SQIVND (reference sequence). There are 14 residues in the CDR3. Trimming removed 3 bases from V and 7 bases from J, with 15 bases in between. CDR3 nucleotide sequence: TGTGCCAGTAGTATGGCCCCGGCCCCGGGTGAAGCTTTCTTT. This codes for CASSMAPAPGEAFF.

The genes are TRBV19 and TRBJ2-2, with TRBD1 as a possible D gene (6 bases). V lost 4 bases, J lost 4 bases, and 10 bases lay in between. This CDR3 contains 14 residues. In germline, CDR1 is LNHDA, CDR2 SQIVND (reference sequence). CDR3 nucleotide sequence: TGTGCCAGTAGTACTAAGACAGGCACCGGGGAGCTGTTTTTT. Translation gives CASSTKTGTGELFF.

This chain joins TRBV5-4 and TRBJ2-5, with TRBD2 identical over 7 bases. V lost 4 bases, J lost 4 bases, and 7 bases stayed unmatched. CDR3 length: 14 amino acids. Germline V gives CDR1 SGHNT, CDR2 YYREEE (reference sequence). The CDR3 loop reads CASSGGDPGETQYF. CDR3 DNA sequence: TGTGCCAGCAGCGGGGGGGACCCGGGAGAGACCCAGTACTTC. The full variable domain, in which reference TRBV5-4 and TRBJ2-5 provide the parts outside the CDR3, is ETGVTQSPTHLIKTRGQQVTLRCSSQSGHNTVSWYQQALGQGPQFIFQYYREEENGRGNFPPRFSGLQFPNYSSELNVNALELDDSALYLCASSGGDPGETQYFGPGTRLLVL.

This clone appeared once. The sample contains more than one DNA sequence encoding this CDR3. This sequence joins TRBV9 and TRBJ2-7; 9 positions agree with TRBD2. CDR3 length: 14 amino acids. V shed 0 bases and J 4 bases; nucleotides not matched to a gene: 2. The V gene's germline CDR1 is SGDLS and CDR2 YYNGEE. The CDR3 region is CASSVGAGGYEQYF. CDR3 nucleotides: TGTGCCAGCAGCGTAGGAGCGGGAGGATACGAGCAGTACTTC. Drawing the rest from reference TRBV9 and TRBJ2-7, the complete variable domain is DSGVTQTPKHLITATGQRVTLRCSPRSGDLSVYWYQQSLDQGLQFLIQYYNGEERAKGNILERFSAQQFPDLHSELNLSSLELGDSALYFCASSVGAGGYEQYFGPGTRLTVT.

The chain has TRBV18 and TRBJ1-4, with TRBD1 identical over 9 bases. In germline, CDR1 is KGHSH, CDR2 LQKENI. The V and J ends lost 5 bases and 6 bases, in that order; junction bases with no gene match: 10. This CDR3 comprises 16 residues. CDR3 protein: CASSSSQGAFYEKLFF. In DNA form, the CDR3 reads TGTGCCAGCTCATCATCACAGGGGGCCTTTTATGAAAAACTGTTTTTT.

This clone appeared once. The chain employs TRBV19 and TRBJ2-2; the D is unclear. Germline V lookup: CDR1 LNHDA, CDR2 SQIVND (reference sequence). Trimming took 7 bases from V and 0 from J, leaving 9 bases between them. The CDR3 contains 14 residues. The CDR3 protein is CASNHRANTGELFF. The CDR3 nucleotides read TGTGCCAGTAATCACCGGGCGAACACCGGGGAGCTGTTTTTT.

The chain uses TRBV6-6 and TRBJ1-3, with unresolved D. The CDR3 is made up of 14 amino acids. V lost 2 bases and J 0 bases, leaving 5 bases between the germline ends. Per the germline V gene, CDR1 is MNHNY and CDR2 is SVGAGI (reference sequence). CDR3 loop: CASSYGSSGNTIYF. In DNA form, the CDR3 reads TGTGCCAGCAGTTACGGCTCCTCTGGAAACACCATATATTTT.

DNA of the CDR3: TGCAGCGCCACCCCCGGGGGTAACTATGGCTACACCTTC. As protein: CSATPGGNYGYTF. The chain joins TRBV29-1 to TRBJ1-2, with TRBD1 as a possible D gene (5 bases). V gave up 7 bases and J gave up 1 base, with 13 bases separating them. Germline V gives CDR1 SQVTM, CDR2 ANQGSEA. The CDR3 loop spans 13 amino acids.

This chain joins TRBV18 and TRBJ1-3; perhaps TRBD1 as D (6 bases). Trimming took 3 bases from V and 3 from J, leaving 9 bases between them. The germline gives CDR1 KGHSH, CDR2 LQKENI. This CDR3 spans 14 amino acids. The CDR3 DNA sequence: TGTGCCAGCTCACCGGAACAGGGTGGAAACACCATATATTTT. It yields the protein CASSPEQGGNTIYF.